The next 24 T cell receptor beta chains were all read from a single sample in a study of T cell changes during pregnancy in multiple sclerosis. Generated by immunoSEQ multiplex PCR, the TCRdb table keeps only in-frame clones and is missing some. In the table there are 70,000 to 85,000 clones, under 95% of which are singletons. The source material was peripheral blood, sampled before pregnancy. The origin of the receptors is a female donor with multiple sclerosis, enrolled in a pregnancy study.

This chain uses TRBV4-2 with TRBJ2-7; D is perhaps TRBD1 (6 bases). V was shortened by 4 bases and J by 2 bases, with 18 bases between the two germline ends. The CDR3 contains 16 residues. CDR1 and CDR2 from the germline V gene are LGHNA and YNFKEQ. CDR3: CASSREGGQSPYEQYF. The CDR3 DNA is TGTGCCAGCAGCCGAGAGGGCGGACAGAGCCCCTACGAGCAGTACTTC.

The chain carries TRBV4-2 and TRBJ2-7, with D perhaps TRBD2 (6 bases). Between the trimmed V and J ends, which lost 4 bases and 5 bases, there was a span of 15 bases. This CDR3 has 14 amino acids. Looked up from germline, CDR1 is LGHNA and CDR2 is YNFKEQ. CDR3 amino acids: CASSPTSGDHEQYF. The CDR3 DNA reads as TGTGCCAGCAGCCCCACCTCGGGGGACCACGAGCAGTACTTC.

V usage is TRBV28 and J usage is TRBJ1-5, with unresolved D. Germline loops: CDR1 MDHEN, CDR2 SYDVKM. Between the trimmed V and J ends, which lost 7 bases and 15 bases, there was a span of 13 bases. The CDR3 runs to 10 residues. In DNA form, the CDR3 reads TGTGCCAGCAACGGGGTGGACTGGCATTTT. Translated: CASNGVDWHF.

V gene TRBV13 combines with J gene TRBJ2-7; 10 bases are a match to TRBD2. From germline, CDR1 is PRHDT and CDR2 FYEKMQ (reference sequence). This CDR3 has 17 amino acids. The J segment lost 5 bases and the V segment lost 3 bases, leaving 13 bases of the junction unmatched. CDR3 in amino acids: CASSLGALAGVRNEQYF. The CDR3 DNA reads as TGTGCCAGCAGCTTGGGGGCCCTAGCGGGAGTGAGGAACGAGCAGTACTTC.

CDR3 loop: CASSPGVYEQYF. The CDR3 coding sequence is TGTGCCAGCTCACCGGGAGTCTACGAGCAGTACTTC. This chain joins TRBV18 and TRBJ2-7; TRBD2 might be the D (5 bases). This CDR3 spans 12 amino acids. Trimming left V 3 bases short and J 3 bases short, with 6 bases between. CDR1 is KGHSH and CDR2 is LQKENI in the germline V gene.

The chain employs TRBV14 and TRBJ2-7; 9 nucleotides match TRBD2. The V gene end was trimmed by 3 bases and the J gene end by 5 bases; junction bases not matched to a gene: 8. Germline lookup yields CDR1 SGHDN and CDR2 FVKESK. CDR3 length: 15 amino acids. CDR3 sequence (DNA): TGTGCCAGCAGCCACCCAGCGGGAGGTATCGACGAGCAGTACTTC. Translating gives CASSHPAGGIDEQYF.

J is TRBJ2-1 and V is TRBV27, with 9 bases matching TRBD2. The CDR3 length is 15 residues. V gave up 8 bases and J gave up 7 bases; unmatched junction bases: 12. Germline V gene sequence: CDR1 MNHEY, CDR2 SMNVEV (reference sequence). The CDR3 nucleotides are TGTGCCAGCGGCCAGATAGCGGGAGTGGGTAATGAGCAGTTCTTC. Translating gives CASGQIAGVGNEQFF.

The sample holds one count of this clone. The rearrangement links TRBV19 to TRBJ2-1; D gene ambiguous. Germline CDR1 reads LNHDA; CDR2 reads SQIVND (reference sequence). Trimming shortened V by 3 bases and J by 4 bases, and 7 bases separated the two germline ends. The CDR3 spans 13 residues. CDR3 residues: CASSIYIYNEQFF. The CDR3 DNA is TGTGCCAGTAGTATTTACATTTACAATGAGCAGTTCTTC.

Notes on this clone: The junction does not match germline at one end; this may be a read error. This rearrangement joins TRBV27 to TRBJ2-3, with D possibly matching TRBD1 (5 bases). CDR1 and CDR2 from the germline V gene are MNHEY and SMNVEV (reference sequence). The CDR3 length is 13 residues. Here the CDR3 reads CASSSQGTDTQYF. The DNA for the CDR3 is TGTGCCAGCAGTTCCCAGGGCACGGATACGCAGTATTTT.

This sequence joins TRBV19 and TRBJ2-3; 8 nucleotides agree with TRBD1. In germline, CDR1 is LNHDA, CDR2 SQIVND (reference sequence). CDR3 length: 15 amino acids. Trimming cost V 3 bases and J 2 bases; bases outside gene matches: 4. The CDR3 protein is CASSIHRGDTDTQYF. CDR3 DNA: TGTGCCAGTAGTATCCACAGGGGGGACACAGATACGCAGTATTTT.

The chain couples TRBV4-1 to TRBJ1-3; the D is unclear. V was clipped by 1 base and J by 4 bases, with 5 bases between them. This CDR3 has 13 amino acids. Per the germline V gene, CDR1 is MGHRA and CDR2 is YSYEKL. Here the CDR3 reads CASSQVSGNTIYF. DNA of the CDR3: TGCGCCAGCAGCCAAGTAAGCGGAAACACCATATATTTT.

The J gene is TRBJ2-7, the V gene TRBV6-1; 8 nucleotides match TRBD1. Germline lookup yields CDR1 MNHNS and CDR2 SASEGT. V trimming: 2 bases; J trimming: 3 bases; junction bases outside the gene matches: 12. The CDR3 sequence is 17 residues long. The chain's CDR3 is CASSEIPPRTGIYEQYF. CDR3 coding DNA: TGTGCCAGCAGTGAAATCCCTCCCCGGACAGGGATCTACGAGCAGTACTTC.

This clone was seen a few times. The CDR3 coding sequence is TGTGCCAGCAGCCTTGGACAGGGGGCGACCGGGGAGCTGTTTTTT. It translates to CASSLGQGATGELFF. V gene TRBV7-8 combines with J gene TRBJ2-2; 11 bases line up with TRBD1. CDR1 SGHVS and CDR2 FQNEAQ come from the germline V gene. The junction had 4 bases not matched to a gene; V was cut back by 5 bases and J by 5 bases. The CDR3 totals 15 residues. Full variable domain (missing parts from reference TRBV7-8 and TRBJ2-2): GAGVSQSPRYKVAKRGQDVALRCDPISGHVSLFWYQQALGQGPEFLTYFQNEAQLDKSGLPSDRFFAERPEGSVSTLKIQRTQQEDSAVYLCASSLGQGATGELFFGEGSRLTVL.

The chain carries TRBV5-4 and TRBJ2-7, with D possibly matching TRBD2 (6 bases). The V end was cut by 4 bases, the J end by 5 bases, with 19 bases between. This CDR3 region has 15 residues. Germline assignment: CDR1 SGHNT and CDR2 YYREEE (reference sequence). In DNA form, the CDR3 reads TGTGCCAGCAGCCCCTCTGCGTTTGGCGGGAACGAGCAGTACTTC. Protein sequence: CASSPSAFGGNEQYF.

The gene calls are TRBV5-1 and TRBJ2-3, with unresolved D. CDR1 SGHRS and CDR2 YFSETQ come from the germline V gene. The ends were cut back, 0 bases at V and 5 bases at J, with 10 bases in the middle. The CDR3 contains 14 residues. CDR3 nucleotides: TGCGCCAGCAGCTTGGTGTCCGCGTTAGATACGCAGTATTTT. This encodes CASSLVSALDTQYF.

The J gene is TRBJ2-4, the V gene TRBV28, with D perhaps matching TRBD2 (6 bases). The V end was cut by 4 bases, the J end by 6 bases, with 25 bases between. Germline-derived CDR1 and CDR2 are MDHEN and SYDVKM. This CDR3 contains 18 residues. The CDR3 region has the DNA TGTGCCAGCAGTTCCAAGACTAGTCTCGTAACTTCAGTAAACATTCAGTACTTC. Residues: CASSSKTSLVTSVNIQYF.

The count of this clone is one. The rearrangement uses TRBV27 and TRBJ2-7; D may be TRBD2 (6 bases). CDR1 and CDR2 from the germline V gene are MNHEY and SMNVEV (reference sequence). CDR3 length: 14 residues. Trimming removed 6 bases from V and 7 bases from J, with 19 bases in between. CDR3 DNA: TGTGCCAGCAGGAAGGGACTGTCGGGGAGGGAGCAGTACTTC. Translating it yields CASRKGLSGREQYF.

V gene TRBV5-8 combines with J gene TRBJ1-5; D is perhaps TRBD1 (5 bases). Trimming cost V 4 bases and J 7 bases, with 15 bases left between them. The CDR3 has 14 amino acids. Per germline, CDR1 SGHTS and CDR2 YDEGEE. Here the CDR3 DNA reads TGTGCCAGCAGCCGGCAGGGCCCCGGACAGCCCCAGCATTTT. Amino acids: CASSRQGPGQPQHF.

This chain joins TRBV5-4 and TRBJ2-5; 8 bases line up with TRBD1. Germline values: CDR1 SGHNT, CDR2 YYREEE (reference sequence). This CDR3 region has 15 residues. With 4 bases clipped from V and 7 bases from J, the junction kept 12 bases outside the gene matches. As DNA, the CDR3 is TGTGCCAGCAGCGGTGGACAGGGAAGGGGACGGACCCAGTACTTC. It specifies CASSGGQGRGRTQYF. The full variable domain, in which reference TRBV5-4 and TRBJ2-5 provide the parts outside the CDR3, is ETGVTQSPTHLIKTRGQQVTLRCSSQSGHNTVSWYQQALGQGPQFIFQYYREEENGRGNFPPRFSGLQFPNYSSELNVNALELDDSALYLCASSGGQGRGRTQYFGPGTRLLVL.

This clone was detected only once. This rearrangement joins TRBV14 to TRBJ2-5; TRBD2 matches 12 bases. V lost 5 bases to trimming and J lost 5 bases; unmatched junction nucleotides: 12. CDR1 and CDR2 from the germline V gene are SGHDN and FVKESK. CDR3 length equals 17 residues. The CDR3 is CASSSHLAGGRKETQYF. CDR3 nucleotide sequence: TGTGCCAGCAGCTCCCACCTAGCGGGAGGGCGGAAGGAGACCCAGTACTTC.

J is TRBJ1-3 and V is TRBV6-5; 9 bases fit TRBD1. The CDR3 is 15 residues long. V trimming: 5 bases; J trimming: 5 bases; junction bases outside the gene matches: 7. Germline assignment: CDR1 MNHEY and CDR2 SVGAGI. The CDR3 region has the DNA TGTGCCAGCAGTAAGGCCGGGACAGGGAGAAACACCATATATTTT. Its protein is CASSKAGTGRNTIYF.

The chain is built from TRBV30 and TRBJ2-1, with D maybe TRBD2 (6 bases). The length of the CDR3 is 13 residues. Trimming stripped 2 bases from V and 7 bases from J, with 12 bases between. Looked up from germline, CDR1 is GTSNPN and CDR2 is SVGIG (reference sequence). The CDR3 DNA reads as TGTGCCTGGAGTCGTTCGACTAGTAATGAGCAGTTCTTC. Translation: CAWSRSTSNEQFF.

The chain has TRBV5-1 and TRBJ2-2; the match to TRBD2 covers 9 bases. V shed 4 bases and J 3 bases; nucleotides not matched to a gene: 4. Per the germline V gene, CDR1 is SGHRS and CDR2 is YFSETQ. CDR3 length: 15 residues. CDR3 in DNA: TGCGCCAGCAGCCCCGGGACTAGCTACACCGGGGAGCTGTTTTTT. This sequence encodes CASSPGTSYTGELFF.

J is TRBJ1-2 and V is TRBV7-2, with D possibly matching TRBD1 (5 bases). The germline V and J ends were trimmed by 1 base and 6 bases, with 15 bases remaining between them. The germline gives CDR1 SGHTA, CDR2 FQGNSA. The CDR3 has 15 residues. CDR3 in amino acids: CASSLDFGQANGYTF. CDR3 nucleotides: TGTGCCAGCAGCTTAGATTTCGGACAAGCCAATGGCTACACCTTC.